This entry features one TCR beta chain sequence. Its cognate antigen is unknown. The sample comes from a study of cytomegalovirus exposure and HLA in healthy donors. Whole-study findings and limits: Presence/absence analyses took donor sequencing depth as roughly uniform.

J lost 5 bases, V lost 10 bases, and 7 bases had no gene match. This CDR3 has 12 residues. CDR1 is SNHLY, CDR2 FYNNEI, per germline. Primers: 60 Vbeta forward and 13 Jbeta reverse. TCRdb keeps only in-frame clones here, not all; method: immunoSEQ multiplex PCR. The sample holds roughly 120,000 clones, over 60% seen once. This chain joins TRBV2 and TRBJ1-1, with 7 bases identical to TRBD1. The clonotype was recovered from a woman between 40 and 50 years old in good health and CMV-seropositive. The sample consisted of PBMCs. The DNA for the CDR3 is TGTGCCACCCTACAGGGGAGAACTGAAGCTTTCTTT. Residues: CATLQGRTEAFF.